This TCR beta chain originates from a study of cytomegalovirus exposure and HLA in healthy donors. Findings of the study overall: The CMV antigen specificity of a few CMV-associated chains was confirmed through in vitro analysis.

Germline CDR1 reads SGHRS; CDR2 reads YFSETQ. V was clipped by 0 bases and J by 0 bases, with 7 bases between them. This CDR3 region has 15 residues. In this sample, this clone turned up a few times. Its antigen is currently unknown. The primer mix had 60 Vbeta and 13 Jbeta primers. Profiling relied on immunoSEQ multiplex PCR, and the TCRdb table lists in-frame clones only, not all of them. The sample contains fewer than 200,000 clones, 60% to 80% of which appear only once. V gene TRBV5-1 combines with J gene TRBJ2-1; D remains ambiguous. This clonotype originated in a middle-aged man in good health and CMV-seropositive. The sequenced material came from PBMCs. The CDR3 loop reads CASSLVAGSYNEQFF. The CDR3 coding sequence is TGCGCCAGCAGCTTGGTTGCAGGCTCCTACAATGAGCAGTTCTTC.